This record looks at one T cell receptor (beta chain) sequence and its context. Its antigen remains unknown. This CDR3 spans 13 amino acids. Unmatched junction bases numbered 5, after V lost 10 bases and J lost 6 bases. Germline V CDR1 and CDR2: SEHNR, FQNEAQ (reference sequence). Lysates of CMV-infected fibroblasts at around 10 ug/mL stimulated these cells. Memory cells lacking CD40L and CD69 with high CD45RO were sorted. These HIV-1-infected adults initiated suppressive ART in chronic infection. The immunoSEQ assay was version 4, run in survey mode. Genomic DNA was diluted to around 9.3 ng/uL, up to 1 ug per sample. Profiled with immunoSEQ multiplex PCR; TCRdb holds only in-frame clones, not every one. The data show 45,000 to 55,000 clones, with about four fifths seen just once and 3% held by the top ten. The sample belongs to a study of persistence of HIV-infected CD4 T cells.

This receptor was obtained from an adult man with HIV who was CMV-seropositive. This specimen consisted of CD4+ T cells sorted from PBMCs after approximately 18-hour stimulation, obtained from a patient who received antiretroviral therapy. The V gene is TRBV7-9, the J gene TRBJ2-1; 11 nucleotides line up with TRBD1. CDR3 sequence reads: CATRTGGSNEQFF. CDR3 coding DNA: TGTGCCACTCGGACAGGGGGCTCCAATGAGCAGTTCTTC.